This T cell receptor beta chain comes out of a study of T cell responses to AZD1222 COVID-19 vaccine. Second doses that came at about 4 or about 12 weeks were put together. Points from the study as a whole: Baseline serostatus was positive in only six AZD1222 recipients. Donors were largely white British and mainly female; clonal diversity was possibly underestimated.

Of note for this clone: Its antigen is still unknown.

Using immunoSEQ multiplex PCR, the repertoire was profiled, and TCRdb retains in-frame clones only, with some absent. This table has 130,000 to 150,000 clones, about nine tenths appearing once. This sequence originates from an adult who received the AZD1222 COVID-19 vaccine. Sequencing was performed on peripheral blood, taken 28 days after the second AZD1222 dose.

DNA of the CDR3: TGTGCCAGCAGCTTCACGACAGGGATGAACACTGAAGCTTTCTTT. It encodes CASSFTTGMNTEAFF. The chain combines TRBV11-2 with TRBJ1-1, with 7 bases matching TRBD1. Germline loops: CDR1 SGHAT, CDR2 FQNNGV. The CDR3 is 15 amino acids. V lost 3 bases, J lost 0 bases, and 4 bases stayed unmatched.